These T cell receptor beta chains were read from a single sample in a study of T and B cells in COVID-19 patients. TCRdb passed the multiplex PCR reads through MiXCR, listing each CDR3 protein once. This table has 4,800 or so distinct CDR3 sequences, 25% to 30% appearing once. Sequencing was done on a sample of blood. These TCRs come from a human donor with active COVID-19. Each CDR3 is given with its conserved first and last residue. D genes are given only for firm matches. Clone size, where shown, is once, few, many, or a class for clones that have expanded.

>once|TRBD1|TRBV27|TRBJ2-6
CASSSPTGSGANVLTF
TGTGCCAGCAGTTCTCCGACAGGGAGTGGGGCCAACGTCCTGACTTTC
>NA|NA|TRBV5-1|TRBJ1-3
CASSSGRGLSGNTIYF
TGCGCCAGCAGCTCGGGGAGAGGACTCTCTGGAAACACCATATATTTT
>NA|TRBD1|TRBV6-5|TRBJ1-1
CASSESRAETGAFYTEAFF
TGCGCCAGCAGTGAGTCGAGGGCGGAGACAGGGGCCTTTTACACTGAAGCTTTCTTT
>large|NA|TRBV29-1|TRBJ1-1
CSVAVQFEAFF
TGCAGCGTTGCGGTACAATTTGAAGCTTTCTTT
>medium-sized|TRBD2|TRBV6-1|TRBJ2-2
CASNQRESLGELFF
TGTGCCAGCAATCAGCGGGAGAGTCTCGGGGAGCTGTTTTTT
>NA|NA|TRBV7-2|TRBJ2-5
CASSLGAQETQYF
TGTGCCAGCAGCTTAGGGGCACAAGAGACCCAGTACTTC
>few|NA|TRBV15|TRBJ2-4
CATSRDWRRNLAKNIQYF
TGTGCCACCAGCAGAGATTGGAGACGGAACCTAGCCAAAAACATTCAGTACTTC
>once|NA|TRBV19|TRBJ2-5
CASTMHGTQYF
TGTGCCAGTACTATGCACGGGACCCAGTACTTC
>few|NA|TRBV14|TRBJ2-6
CASSRSTMTGANVLTF
TGTGCCAGCAGCCGATCGACGATGACTGGGGCCAACGTCCTGACTTTC
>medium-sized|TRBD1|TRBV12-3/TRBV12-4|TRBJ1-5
CASRGGQGSYSNQPQHF
TGTGCCAGCAGGGGGGGACAGGGCTCCTATAGCAATCAGCCCCAGCATTTT
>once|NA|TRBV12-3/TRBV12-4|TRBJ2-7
CASSWSGSLDSYEQYF
TGTGCCAGCAGTTGGTCCGGTTCCCTTGACTCCTACGAGCAGTACTTC
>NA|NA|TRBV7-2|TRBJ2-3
CASSGTGPATDTQYF
TGTGCCAGCAGCGGGACTGGACCCGCTACAGATACGCAGTATTTT
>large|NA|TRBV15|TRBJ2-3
CATSRDQDGYTDTQYF
TGTGCCACCAGCAGAGATCAAGATGGTTACACAGATACGCAGTATTTT
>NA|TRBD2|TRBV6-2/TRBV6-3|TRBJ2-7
CASSQGLAGVPYEQYF
TGTGCCAGCAGTCAGGGACTAGCGGGCGTTCCCTACGAGCAGTACTTC
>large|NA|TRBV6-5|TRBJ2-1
CASRSTFSDEQFF
TGTGCCAGCAGGTCGACATTCAGTGATGAGCAGTTCTTC
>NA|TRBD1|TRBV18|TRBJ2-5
CASSPGPGGLKETQYF
TGTGCCAGCTCACCAGGGCCAGGGGGCCTTAAAGAGACCCAGTACTTC
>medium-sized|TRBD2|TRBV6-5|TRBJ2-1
CASSYDSGGNEQFF
TGTGCCAGCAGTTATGATTCGGGGGGCAATGAGCAGTTCTTC
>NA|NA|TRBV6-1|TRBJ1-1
CASSLNPLANTEAFF
TGTGCCAGCAGCCTCAACCCCCTAGCGAACACTGAAGCTTTCTTT
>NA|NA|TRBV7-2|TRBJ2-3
CASSPRGGQYF
TGTGCCAGCAGCCCGAGGGGCGGGCAGTATTTT
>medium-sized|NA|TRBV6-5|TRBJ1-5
CASSTGNQPQHF
TGTGCCAGCAGTACAGGCAATCAGCCCCAGCATTTT
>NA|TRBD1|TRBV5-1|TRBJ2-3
CASSLDRGQSTDTQYF
TGCGCCAGCAGCCTCGACAGGGGGCAAAGCACAGATACGCAGTATTTT
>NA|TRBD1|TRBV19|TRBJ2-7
CASSNWGQGAYEQYF
TGTGCCAGTAGTAATTGGGGACAGGGGGCCTACGAGCAGTACTTC
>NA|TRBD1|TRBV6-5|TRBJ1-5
CASSADREKNQPQHF
TGTGCCAGCAGTGCGGACAGGGAGAAGAATCAGCCCCAGCATTTT
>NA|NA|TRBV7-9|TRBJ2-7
CASSNSESGGSYEQYF
TGTGCCAGCAGCAACTCGGAGAGTGGAGGCTCCTACGAGCAGTACTTC
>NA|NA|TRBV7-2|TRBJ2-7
CASRGDRRGEQYF
TGTGCCAGTCGGGGGGACAGGCGGGGCGAGCAGTACTTC
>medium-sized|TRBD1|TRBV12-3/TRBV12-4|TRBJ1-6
CASRGTAFNSPLHF
TGTGCCAGCAGGGGGACAGCGTTTAATTCACCCCTCCACTTT
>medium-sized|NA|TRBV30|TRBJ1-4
CAWRGLADFATNEKLFF
TGTGCCTGGAGGGGACTGGCCGACTTTGCAACTAATGAAAAACTGTTTTTT